The TCR beta chain described here comes from a study of blood T cell repertoires in COVID-19. Overall study: Specimens from acute and convalescent COVID-19 originated in the United States, Italy and Spain.

Authors' data handling: Estimates of nucleated cell counts were drawn from the amplification of reference gene primers. Libraries were prepared by immunoSEQ multiplex PCR; TCRdb keeps only in-frame clonotypes and omits some of them. Clonal size and the V and J genes are those of that table, whereas D and trimming came from the DNA. The sample records around 230,000 clones, over 75% being singletons. Those enrolled in Seattle joined during active infection and were followed longitudinally afterward. J lost 4 bases, V lost 4 bases, and 6 bases had no gene match. Germline V CDR1 and CDR2: LNHDA, SQIVND (reference sequence). CDR3 length: 15 amino acids.

The rearrangement links TRBV19 to TRBJ2-2, with 7 bases lining up with TRBD1. The receptor was isolated from a man in his fifties with COVID-19, enrolled during active disease. The sample taken for sequencing was peripheral blood. The CDR3 region has the DNA TGTGCCAGTAGTACCTTGGACAGGATCACCGGGGAGCTGTTTTTT. Translating it yields CASSTLDRITGELFF.